Below, 30 T cell receptor beta chains from the same sample are listed, as sequenced in a study of shared clonotypes between healthy human individuals. The repertoire was sequenced with immunoSEQ multiplex PCR; TCRdb's copy has only in-frame clones and lacks some. The sample lists some 2,100,000 clones, under 97% occurring once. Sequencing was carried out using naive CD4+ T cells sorted from blood. Described subset: CD45RA+ positively selected. Receptor source: a man between 18 and 29 years old in good health.

The chain employs TRBV7-8 and TRBJ1-1, with D tentatively TRBD1 (5 bases). Germline V lookup: CDR1 SGHVS, CDR2 FQNEAQ. Deletions cut 5 bases from V and 4 bases from J, with 8 bases between. The CDR3 length is 12 residues. This chain's CDR3 is CASSHGGTEAFF. For the CDR3, the DNA is TGTGCCAGCAGCCATGGGGGCACTGAAGCTTTCTTT.

This clone has just one count. This sequence joins TRBV7-2 and TRBJ2-1; 7 nucleotides line up with TRBD1. The CDR3 length is 15 residues. With 1 base clipped from V and 10 bases from J, the junction kept 10 bases outside the gene matches. From germline, CDR1 is SGHTA and CDR2 FQGNSA. The CDR3 region is CASSLGSSTGQEQFF. The DNA of the CDR3 is TGTGCCAGCAGCTTAGGTTCCTCGACGGGACAGGAGCAGTTCTTC.

The chain links TRBV5-1 to TRBJ2-1; 7 nucleotides line up with TRBD2. Losses at the gene ends were 0 bases for V and 12 bases for J; bases not matched to a gene: 12. Germline V gives CDR1 SGHRS, CDR2 YFSETQ. The CDR3 sequence is 15 residues long. CDR3 in DNA: TGCGCCAGCAGCTTGGAGGCTAGCGGAGCAATTGGGCAGTTCTTC. Translated, it gives CASSLEASGAIGQFF. Drawing the rest from reference TRBV5-1 and TRBJ2-1, the complete variable domain is KAGVTQTPRYLIKTRGQQVTLSCSPISGHRSVSWYQQTPGQGLQFLFEYFSETQRNKGNFPGRFSGRQFSNSRSEMNVSTLELGDSALYLCASSLEASGAIGQFFGPGTRLTVL.

J is TRBJ2-7 and V is TRBV11-2; TRBD2 matches 9 bases. The germline V gene encodes CDR1 SGHAT and CDR2 FQNNGV. Trimming took 1 base from V and 5 from J; bases not matched to a gene: 9. The CDR3 sequence is 16 residues long. The CDR3 spells CASSLVVRGGAHEQYF. The CDR3 DNA is TGTGCCAGCAGCTTAGTGGTTCGCGGGGGGGCGCACGAGCAGTACTTC.

As regards this clone: The sample has other DNA sequences that encode this CDR3 too. This chain connects TRBV2 to TRBJ1-1, with 8 bases fitting TRBD1. Trimming cost V 9 bases and J 4 bases; bases outside gene matches: 4. CDR1 and CDR2 (germline): SNHLY, FYNNEI. The CDR3 runs to 12 residues. DNA for the CDR3: TGTGCCAGTAGACAGGGGCCCACTGAAGCTTTCTTT. This sequence encodes CASRQGPTEAFF.

The rearrangement uses TRBV30 and TRBJ2-1, with a possible D match to TRBD1 (6 bases). In germline, CDR1 is GTSNPN, CDR2 SVGIG (reference sequence). Trimming took off 7 bases at V and 5 bases at J, with 9 bases between the two ends. The CDR3 length is 11 residues. The CDR3 DNA is TGTGCCTCCAGGACAGACAATGAGCAGTTCTTC. Protein product: CASRTDNEQFF.

The chain employs TRBV7-9 and TRBJ2-3, with 8 bases lining up with TRBD2. The J segment lost 5 bases and the V segment lost 2 bases, leaving 6 bases of the junction unmatched. The CDR3 loop spans 15 amino acids. CDR1 is SEHNR and CDR2 is FQNEAQ in the germline V gene (reference sequence). The CDR3 loop reads CASSLLAGGQDTQYF. In DNA form, the CDR3 reads TGTGCCAGCAGCTTATTGGCGGGAGGACAAGATACGCAGTATTTT.

To note about this clone: The germline gene is not matched at one end of the junction; a read error may be the cause. The V call is TRBV29-1, the J call TRBJ1-2; the D gene is possibly TRBD1 (5 bases). Germline assignment: CDR1 SQVTM and CDR2 ANQGSEA. The CDR3 contains 12 residues. CDR3 bases: TGCAGCGTTGAATCCCTCGGGACCGAGCAGCCCTTC. This codes for CSVESLGTEQPF.

The CDR3 region has the DNA TGTGCCAGCAGTACTCAGAGGTTCTATGGCTACACCTTC. It codes for CASSTQRFYGYTF. The V gene is TRBV27, the J gene TRBJ1-2, with D uncertain. Germline V CDR1 and CDR2: MNHEY, SMNVEV (reference sequence). This CDR3 has 13 residues. Trimming left V 5 bases short and J 4 bases short, with 11 bases between.

This clone appeared once. The chain joins TRBV2 to TRBJ2-7; the match to TRBD2 covers 7 bases. Germline trimming cut 7 bases from V and 0 bases from J; bases unmatched to any gene: 12. The length of the CDR3 is 16 residues. CDR1 and CDR2 (germline): SNHLY, FYNNEI. As DNA, the CDR3 is TGTGCCAGCATTAGGATCACGGGGGAGGGCTCCTACGAGCAGTACTTC. Protein product: CASIRITGEGSYEQYF.

Note on this clone: This CDR3 is also generated by other DNA sequences in the sample. J is TRBJ1-1 and V is TRBV4-1, with D possibly being TRBD1 (6 bases). Germline V gene lookup returns CDR1 MGHRA and CDR2 YSYEKL. This CDR3 has 13 amino acids. Deletions cut 2 bases from V and 6 bases from J, with 10 bases between. As DNA, the CDR3 is TGCGCCAGCAGCCAAAACAGGGACGCTGAAGCTTTCTTT. Translation gives CASSQNRDAEAFF.

About this clone itself: Other nucleotide sequences in the sample specify the same CDR3. The chain joins TRBV10-3 to TRBJ2-7; D is possibly TRBD2 (6 bases). Germline values: CDR1 ENHRY, CDR2 SYGVKD. The V end was cut by 0 bases, the J end by 3 bases, with 9 bases between. CDR3 length: 14 amino acids. This CDR3 is CAISESGGFYEQYF. CDR3 DNA: TGTGCCATCAGTGAGTCAGGAGGGTTCTACGAGCAGTACTTC.

The chain combines TRBV18 with TRBJ1-1; D is uncertain. The V end was cut by 6 bases, the J end by 5 bases, with 19 bases between. In germline, CDR1 is KGHSH, CDR2 LQKENI. The CDR3 spans 15 residues. CDR3 coding DNA: TGTGCCAGCTCCCTTGGGCCTTTGGCAGGAACTGAAGCTTTCTTT. It codes for CASSLGPLAGTEAFF.

Of note for this clone: Within the sample, other DNA sequences also encode this same CDR3. J is TRBJ2-3 and V is TRBV18; D gene unclear. The CDR3 has 13 amino acids. Trimming took 1 base from V and 2 from J, leaving 4 bases between them. Germline CDR1 KGHSH, CDR2 LQKENI. The CDR3 nucleotides are TGTGCCAGCTCACCACAGTCCACAGATACGCAGTATTTT. Translated: CASSPQSTDTQYF.

The chain joins TRBV6-5 to TRBJ2-7, with 9 bases fitting TRBD1. Germline CDR1 MNHEY, CDR2 SVGAGI. The CDR3 covers 14 residues. V was pared by 6 bases and J by 3 bases, with 6 bases of the junction left unmatched. The CDR3 region is CASSRRDRVYEQYF. The CDR3, as DNA: TGTGCCAGCAGCCGCCGGGACAGGGTCTACGAGCAGTACTTC.

This chain joins TRBV6-4 and TRBJ2-2, with D perhaps matching TRBD2 (6 bases). V lost 2 bases to trimming and J lost 2 bases, with 9 bases between them. Germline assignment: CDR1 MRHNA and CDR2 SNTAGT. The CDR3 has 15 residues. CDR3 nucleotides: TGTGCCAGCAGTGACGCGGGGCCCAACACCGGGGAGCTGTTTTTT. It is translated as CASSDAGPNTGELFF.

As regards this clone: The sample carries other DNA sequences with the same CDR3. V usage is TRBV11-2 and J usage is TRBJ2-5; D ambiguous. The CDR3 has 13 residues. Germline V gives CDR1 SGHAT, CDR2 FQNNGV. Trimming shortened V by 1 base and J by 3 bases, and 6 bases separated the two germline ends. The CDR3 sequence: CASSLGLKETQYF. The CDR3 DNA is TGTGCCAGCAGCTTAGGGTTGAAAGAGACCCAGTACTTC.

This chain uses TRBV6-1 with TRBJ1-3; D may be TRBD1 (6 bases). V was shortened by 6 bases and J by 1 base, with 13 bases between the two germline ends. Germline CDR1 reads MNHNS; CDR2 reads SASEGT. The CDR3 length is 15 residues. The CDR3 region has the DNA TGTGCCAGCAGCAAAAGGGGGGGTTCTGGAAACACCATATATTTT. Translation gives CASSKRGGSGNTIYF.

V gene TRBV5-8 combines with J gene TRBJ2-7; the D gene is possibly TRBD2 (6 bases). Trimming took off 2 bases at V and 2 bases at J, with 14 bases between the two ends. This CDR3 has 15 amino acids. Germline V lookup: CDR1 SGHTS, CDR2 YDEGEE. CDR3 in amino acids: CASSLRLALTYEQYF. The CDR3 nucleotides read TGTGCCAGCAGCTTACGGCTAGCGCTGACCTACGAGCAGTACTTC.

This clone has a single count. This chain joins TRBV4-1 and TRBJ1-6; D is unresolved. CDR1 is MGHRA, CDR2 YSYEKL, per germline. This CDR3 is 13 amino acids long. Trimming took 1 base from V and 14 from J, leaving 12 bases between them. CDR3 residues: CASSQVVGGSLHF. CDR3 sequence (DNA): TGCGCCAGCAGCCAAGTGGTGGGAGGGTCCCTCCACTTT.

This chain connects TRBV6-5 to TRBJ2-1, with D perhaps TRBD1 (5 bases). Germline V gene sequence: CDR1 MNHEY, CDR2 SVGAGI. Trimming pared 6 bases from V and 10 bases from J, leaving 19 bases between. The CDR3 runs to 14 residues. CDR3 nucleotides: TGTGCCAGCAGGTGGACCAGTGGGGCGCGCGAGCAGTTCTTC. It translates to CASRWTSGAREQFF.

This rearrangement joins TRBV27 to TRBJ2-5; D perhaps matches TRBD1 (5 bases). CDR1 is MNHEY, CDR2 SMNVEV, per germline (reference sequence). The V and J ends lost 3 bases and 4 bases respectively, with 15 bases between them. The CDR3 has 15 residues. The CDR3 loop is CASSLSRVDGETQYF. CDR3 bases: TGTGCCAGCAGTTTGTCCAGGGTGGACGGAGAGACCCAGTACTTC.

This clone was counted a single time. V is TRBV2 and J is TRBJ1-5; D ambiguous. The V gene lost 5 bases and the J gene lost 4 bases, with 6 bases spanning the gap. CDR1 and CDR2 from the germline V gene are SNHLY and FYNNEI. The CDR3 extends over 12 amino acids. The CDR3 DNA reads as TGTGCCAGCAGTCTGGAGAATCAGCCCCAGCATTTT. It is translated as CASSLENQPQHF.

Here the CDR3 DNA reads TGTGCCACCCCCAGCGAGATCTCCTACGAGCAGTACTTC. Amino acid sequence: CATPSEISYEQYF. The chain carries TRBV6-1 and TRBJ2-7; no clear D gene. The CDR3 is made up of 13 amino acids. Trimming stripped 10 bases from V and 0 bases from J, with 13 bases between. CDR1 is MNHNS and CDR2 is SASEGT in the germline V gene.

The V call is TRBV5-1, the J call TRBJ1-4, with D possibly TRBD1 on 5 matching bases. Trimming stripped 0 bases from V and 5 bases from J, with 8 bases between. The CDR3 extends over 14 amino acids. The germline V gene has CDR1 SGHRS and CDR2 YFSETQ. For the CDR3, the DNA is TGCGCCAGCAGCTTGGTCGGGGGGAATGAAAAACTGTTTTTT. Translating gives CASSLVGGNEKLFF.

CDR3 in DNA: TGTGCCATCAGGCCCCAGGGGGGCACGAGGCTTAACTATGGCTACACCTTC. Protein: CAIRPQGGTRLNYGYTF. This chain connects TRBV10-3 to TRBJ1-2; 7 bases map to TRBD1. This CDR3 is built from 17 residues. Germline CDR1 is ENHRY and CDR2 is SYGVKD. V dropped 6 bases and J dropped 1; count of bases not matched to a gene: 14.

Comments on this clone: Other DNA sequences within the sample encode an identical CDR3. This chain connects TRBV7-8 to TRBJ2-5; 10 positions agree with TRBD1. Per germline, CDR1 SGHVS and CDR2 FQNEAQ. Germline trimming cut 2 bases from V and 2 bases from J; bases unmatched to any gene: 2. CDR3 length: 15 residues. The CDR3, as DNA: TGTGCCAGCAGCTTAAGGACAGGGGGGCAAGAGACCCAGTACTTC. It translates to CASSLRTGGQETQYF.

V gene TRBV18 combines with J gene TRBJ2-1, with 8 bases aligning to TRBD1. The CDR3 extends over 14 amino acids. Trimming cost V 2 bases and J 5 bases; bases outside gene matches: 2. The germline gives CDR1 KGHSH, CDR2 LQKENI. CDR3 loop: CASSPVRGHNEQFF. The CDR3 DNA sequence: TGTGCCAGCTCACCAGTCAGGGGGCACAATGAGCAGTTCTTC. The full variable domain, in which reference TRBV18 and TRBJ2-1 provide the parts outside the CDR3, is NAGVMQNPRHLVRRRGQEARLRCSPMKGHSHVYWYRQLPEEGLKFMVYLQKENIIDESGMPKERFSAEFPKEGPSILRIQQVVRGDSAAYFCASSPVRGHNEQFFGPGTRLTVL.

This CDR3 reads CASSSEGQGYSGNTIYF. The CDR3 nucleotides read TGTGCCAGCAGCTCCGAGGGACAGGGATACTCTGGAAACACCATATATTTT. The J gene is TRBJ1-3, the V gene TRBV5-4; 9 bases line up with TRBD1. The CDR3 sequence is 17 residues long. With 3 bases clipped from V and 0 bases from J, the junction kept 7 bases outside the gene matches. The V gene's germline CDR1 is SGHNT and CDR2 YYREEE (reference sequence).

The V and J genes are TRBV11-2 and TRBJ2-7, with a weak D call TRBD2 (6 bases). Germline-derived CDR1 and CDR2 are SGHAT and FQNNGV. This CDR3 comprises 15 residues. V gave up 1 base and J gave up 2 bases, with 12 bases separating them. Here the CDR3 DNA reads TGTGCCAGCAGCTTAGGCCGCGGGACCCCCTACGAGCAGTACTTC. This translates into CASSLGRGTPYEQYF.